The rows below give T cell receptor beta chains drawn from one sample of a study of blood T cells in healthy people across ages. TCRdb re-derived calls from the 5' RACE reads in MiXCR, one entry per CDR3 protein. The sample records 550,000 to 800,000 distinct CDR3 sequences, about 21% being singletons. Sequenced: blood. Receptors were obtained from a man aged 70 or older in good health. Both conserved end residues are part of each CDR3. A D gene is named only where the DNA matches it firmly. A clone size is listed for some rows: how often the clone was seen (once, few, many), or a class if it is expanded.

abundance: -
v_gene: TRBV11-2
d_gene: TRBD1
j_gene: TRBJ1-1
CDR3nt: TGTGCCAGCAGCTTGGCCATGACAGGGCGGTACACTGAGGCTTTCTTT
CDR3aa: CASSLAMTGRYTEAFF

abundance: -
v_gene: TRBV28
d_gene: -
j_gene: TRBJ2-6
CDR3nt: TGTGCCAGCAGTTCCGGAGGTGGGGCCAACGTCCTGACTTTC
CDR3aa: CASSSGGGANVLTF

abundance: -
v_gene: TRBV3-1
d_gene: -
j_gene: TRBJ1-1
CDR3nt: TGTGCCAGCAGCCAAGAGCTGGGCTATGAAGCTTTCTTT
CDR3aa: CASSQELGYEAFF

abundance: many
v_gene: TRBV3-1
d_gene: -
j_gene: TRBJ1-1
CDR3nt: TGTGCCAGCAGCCTCAGGGCGGACACTGAAGCTTTCTTT
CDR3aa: CASSLRADTEAFF

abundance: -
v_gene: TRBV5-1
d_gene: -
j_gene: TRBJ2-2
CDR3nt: TGCGCCAGCAGCTTAGGAGGTGGGGTAAGAGCCGGGGAGCTGTTTTTT
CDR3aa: CASSLGGGVRAGELFF

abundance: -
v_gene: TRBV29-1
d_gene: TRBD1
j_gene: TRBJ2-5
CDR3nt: TGCAGCGCAGGACAGGGGACAAAAAACGGGGAGACCCAGTACTTC
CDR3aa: CSAGQGTKNGETQYF

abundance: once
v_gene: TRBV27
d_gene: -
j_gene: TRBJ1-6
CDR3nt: TGTGCCAGCAGTTTAAACAGGAGATATTCCCCCCTCCACTTT
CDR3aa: CASSLNRRYSPLHF

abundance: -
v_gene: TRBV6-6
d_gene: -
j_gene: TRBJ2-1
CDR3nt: TGTGCCAGCAGCAGGGACATCAGGTACTACAATGAGCAGTTCTTC
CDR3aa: CASSRDIRYYNEQFF

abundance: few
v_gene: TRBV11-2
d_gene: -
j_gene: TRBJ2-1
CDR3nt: TGTGCCAGCAGCTTAGATCTATCTAGCGTAGCCGTCAATGAGCAGTTCTTC
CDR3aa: CASSLDLSSVAVNEQFF

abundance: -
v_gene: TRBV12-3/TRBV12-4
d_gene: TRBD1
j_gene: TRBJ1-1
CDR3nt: TGTGCCAGCAGTTTCGGGACAGGTGCTAGGCACACTGAAGCTTTCTTT
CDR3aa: CASSFGTGARHTEAFF

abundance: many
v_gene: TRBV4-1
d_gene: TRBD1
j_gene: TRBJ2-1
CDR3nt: TGCGCCAGCAGCCACGAAACAGGGGGCAATGGATACAATGAGCAGTTCTTC
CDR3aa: CASSHETGGNGYNEQFF

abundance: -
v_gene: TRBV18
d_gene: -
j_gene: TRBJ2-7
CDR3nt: TGTGCCAGCTCACCAATCGGAGCCGCCTACGAGCAGTACTTC
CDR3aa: CASSPIGAAYEQYF

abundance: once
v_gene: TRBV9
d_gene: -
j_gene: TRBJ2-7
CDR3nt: TGTGCCAGCAGCGCCGCAGGAGGGGCCTACGAGCAGTACTTC
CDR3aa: CASSAAGGAYEQYF

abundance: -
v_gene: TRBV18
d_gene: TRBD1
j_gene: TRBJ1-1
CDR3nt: TGTGCCAGCTCACTGGGACAGGGGACCACTGAAGCTTTCTTT
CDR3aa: CASSLGQGTTEAFF

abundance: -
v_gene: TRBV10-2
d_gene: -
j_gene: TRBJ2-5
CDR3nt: TGCGCCAGCAAAAGGGGGGATCTAGAGACCCAGTACTTC
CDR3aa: CASKRGDLETQYF

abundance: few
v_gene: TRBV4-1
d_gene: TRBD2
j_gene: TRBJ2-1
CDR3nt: TGCGCCAGCAGCCAAGTCGCGGTGAGCGGGATATGGAATGAGCAGTTCTTC
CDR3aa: CASSQVAVSGIWNEQFF

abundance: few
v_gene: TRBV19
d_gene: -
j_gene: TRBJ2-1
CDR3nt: TGTGCCAGTAGTCGCCTTGGGCGGGGGCGAGACTCCTACAATGAGCAGTTCTTC
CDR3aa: CASSRLGRGRDSYNEQFF

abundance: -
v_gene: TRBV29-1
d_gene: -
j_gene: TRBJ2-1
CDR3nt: TGCAGCGTCGAGGGACCAACGCTGGAGCAGTTCTTC
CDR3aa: CSVEGPTLEQFF

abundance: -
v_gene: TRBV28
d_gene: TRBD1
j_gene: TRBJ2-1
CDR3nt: TGTGCCAGCACCGTTACGACAGGGATTGAGCAGTTCTTC
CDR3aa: CASTVTTGIEQFF

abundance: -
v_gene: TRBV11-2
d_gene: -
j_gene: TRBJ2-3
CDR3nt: TGTGCCAGCAGCTTAGACATCTTAGCAAATACGCAGTATTTT
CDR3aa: CASSLDILANTQYF

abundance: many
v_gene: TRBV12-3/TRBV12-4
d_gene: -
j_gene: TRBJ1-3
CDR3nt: TGTGCCAGCAGTTTGGCAGGCTCTGGAAACACCATATATTTT
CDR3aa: CASSLAGSGNTIYF

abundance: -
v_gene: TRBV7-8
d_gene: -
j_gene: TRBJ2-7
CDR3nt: TGTGCCAGCAGCCCAGTACCCTACGAGCAGTACTTC
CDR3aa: CASSPVPYEQYF

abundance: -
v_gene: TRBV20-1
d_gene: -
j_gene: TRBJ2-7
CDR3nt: TGCAGTGGTCAGGGAGGCTGCGAGCAGTACTTC
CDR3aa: CSGQGGCEQYF

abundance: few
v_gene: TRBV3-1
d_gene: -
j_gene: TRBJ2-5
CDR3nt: TGTGCCAGCAGCCAAGTATCGGGGGCTGGGACCCAGTACTTC
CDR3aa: CASSQVSGAGTQYF

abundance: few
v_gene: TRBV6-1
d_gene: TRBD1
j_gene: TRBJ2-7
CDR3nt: TGTGCCAGCAGTGAATGGACAGGGGGAACCTACGAGCAGTACTTC
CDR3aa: CASSEWTGGTYEQYF

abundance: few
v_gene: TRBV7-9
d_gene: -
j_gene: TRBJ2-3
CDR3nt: TGTGCCAGCAGCTTAGTCCAAGATACGCAGTATTTT
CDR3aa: CASSLVQDTQYF

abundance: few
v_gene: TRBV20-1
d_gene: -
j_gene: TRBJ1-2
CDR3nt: TGCAGGGGCGGAGCCCCTAACTATGGCTACACCTTC
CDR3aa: CRGGAPNYGYTF

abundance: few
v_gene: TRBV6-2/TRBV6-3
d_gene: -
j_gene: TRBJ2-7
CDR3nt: TGTGCCAGCAGATCCATAAGCGGTCCCTCCTACGAGCAGTACTTC
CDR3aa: CASRSISGPSYEQYF